The next 29 T cell receptor beta chains were all read from a single sample in a study of blood T cells in healthy people across ages. Alongside a J-beta primer mix, a sample-barcoded 5' primer served in a second PCR lasting about 7 to 11 cycles. TCRdb redid the calling of the 5' RACE reads with MiXCR, one entry per CDR3 protein. The table records about 640,000 distinct CDR3 sequences, approximately 40% of them present only once. The sequenced sample consisted of blood. These receptor sequences come from a man at least 80 years old in good health.

This clonotype was found a few times. The genes are TRBV6-1 and TRBJ2-1, with 12 bases lining up with TRBD2. V shed 7 bases and J 6 bases; nucleotides not matched to a gene: 16. CDR1 is MNHNS, CDR2 SASEGT, per germline. The CDR3 covers 18 residues. CDR3 amino acids: CASTRPTSGRGTTNEQFF. CDR3 sequence (DNA): TGTGCCAGCACCCGGCCGACTAGCGGGAGAGGTACGACCAATGAGCAGTTCTTC.

J is TRBJ2-1 and V is TRBV20-1, with a weak D call TRBD1 (6 bases). V was cut by 6 bases and J by 0 bases, with 12 bases left in between. The CDR3 is 14 residues long. From germline, CDR1 is DFQATT and CDR2 SNEGSKA (reference sequence). The CDR3 region is CSATGQTSYNEQFF. The DNA for the CDR3 is TGCAGTGCGACCGGACAGACCTCCTACAATGAGCAGTTCTTC.

This clonotype was counted between two and nine times. The chain combines TRBV20-1 with TRBJ2-7; D perhaps matches TRBD1 (6 bases). Trimming took 5 bases from V and 7 from J, leaving 15 bases between them. Germline CDR1 and CDR2: DFQATT and SNEGSKA (reference sequence). CDR3 length equals 12 residues. The CDR3 coding sequence is TGCAGTGCTGATAGGGGGTCCGGAGAGCAGTACTTC. Translating gives CSADRGSGEQYF.

This sequence joins TRBV5-1 and TRBJ2-4; D perhaps matches TRBD1 (6 bases). The end of the DNA is better explained by TRBJ2-7, so the J call may be wrong. Germline assignment: CDR1 SGHRS and CDR2 YFSETQ. The CDR3 loop spans 15 amino acids. CDR3 bases: TGCGCCAGCAGCTTGGACAGGCCTAGGGGGTACGAGCAGTACTTC. As protein: CASSLDRPRGYEQYF.

This clonotype showed up just a few times. The CDR3 DNA follows: TGTGCCAGCTTATGGGGCCAAGAGACCCAGTACTTC. Translated: CASLWGQETQYF. V and J are TRBV6-1 and TRBJ2-5; D gene unclear. V gave up 8 bases and J gave up 1 base, with 8 bases separating them. This CDR3 has 12 residues. Germline V CDR1 and CDR2: MNHNS, SASEGT.

The V gene is TRBV5-1, the J gene TRBJ1-1; possible D gene TRBD1, 6 bases. Trimming took 4 bases from V and 4 from J, leaving 20 bases between them. The V gene's germline CDR1 is SGHRS and CDR2 YFSETQ. The CDR3 extends over 16 amino acids. Here the CDR3 DNA reads TGCGCCAGCAGCCAGGAACAGGGTTTTGTGGGCACTGAAGCTTTCTTT. This sequence encodes CASSQEQGFVGTEAFF.

This clonotype was observed a few times. The CDR3 is CSARVSSGSHKNIQYF. The CDR3 nucleotides read TGCAGTGCTAGAGTCTCTAGCGGGAGTCACAAAAACATTCAGTACTTC. V is TRBV20-1 and J is TRBJ2-4; 10 bases line up with TRBD2. The CDR3 loop spans 16 amino acids. CDR1 is DFQATT and CDR2 is SNEGSKA in the germline V gene (reference sequence). V was clipped by 1 base and J by 3 bases; unmatched bases: 6.

This clonotype came up a few times. V is TRBV2 and J is TRBJ1-5; D call uncertain. Germline V CDR1 and CDR2: SNHLY, FYNNEI. The CDR3 totals 15 residues. Deletions cut 7 bases from V and 2 bases from J, with 15 bases between. CDR3 residues: CASTPAGFGNQPQHF. In nucleotides, the CDR3 is TGTGCCAGCACTCCGGCGGGGTTCGGCAATCAGCCCCAGCATTTT.

V usage is TRBV20-1 and J usage is TRBJ1-1; possible D gene TRBD1, 5 bases. From germline, CDR1 is DFQATT and CDR2 SNEGSKA (reference sequence). This CDR3 has 13 residues. Trimming stripped 6 bases from V and 12 bases from J, with 23 bases between. The CDR3 is CSAPGLLFQQTFF. CDR3 sequence (DNA): TGCAGTGCCCCGGGACTATTATTCCAGCAAACTTTCTTT.

The V and J genes are TRBV5-6 and TRBJ1-1; a possible D gene is TRBD1 (5 bases). V was clipped by 4 bases and J by 4 bases, with 17 bases between them. The CDR3 runs to 15 residues. The germline CDR1 and CDR2 sequences are SGHDT and YYEEEE. The CDR3 DNA reads as TGTGCCAGCAGCCGACGCGGGGGAGTGGGCACTGAAGCTTTCTTT. This translates into CASSRRGGVGTEAFF.

This clonotype was seen only a few times. The chain has TRBV7-2 and TRBJ2-1; no clear D. CDR1 and CDR2 from the germline V gene are SGHTA and FQGNSA. Trimming removed 1 base from V and 4 bases from J, with 5 bases in between. The CDR3 is 13 amino acids. The CDR3 spells CASSLETYNEQFF. The CDR3, as DNA: TGTGCCAGCAGCTTAGAGACTTACAATGAGCAGTTCTTC.

The chain is built from TRBV5-6 and TRBJ2-2; no clear D. Germline CDR1 SGHDT, CDR2 YYEEEE. This CDR3 is built from 15 residues. The germline V and J ends were trimmed by 4 bases and 0 bases, with 10 bases remaining between them. The CDR3 region has the DNA TGTGCCAGCAGCCTCGTGTCCGCGAACACCGGGGAGCTGTTTTTT. Amino acids: CASSLVSANTGELFF.

The rearrangement uses TRBV29-1 and TRBJ2-3; TRBD2 agrees at 13 bases. This CDR3 contains 14 residues. Germline CDR1 is SQVTM and CDR2 is ANQGSEA. After removal of 8 bases from V and 4 bases from J, the junction contained 6 bases not matched to a gene. DNA for the CDR3: TGCAGCAGGAGGACTAGCGGGAGCGCAGATACGCAGTATTTT. Translated: CSRRTSGSADTQYF.

The table lists this clonotype with many counts. The chain recombines TRBV7-9 with TRBJ2-1; a weak D match, TRBD2 (6 bases). CDR1 and CDR2 from the germline V gene are SEHNR and FQNEAQ (reference sequence). The CDR3 loop spans 14 amino acids. The V gene lost 0 bases and the J gene lost 8 bases, with 11 bases spanning the gap. The CDR3 is CASSLARGFDEQFF. In DNA, the CDR3 is TGTGCCAGCAGCTTAGCGCGGGGTTTCGATGAGCAGTTCTTC.

V and J are TRBV4-3 and TRBJ2-2; 8 bases fit TRBD1. This CDR3 comprises 17 residues. The junction had 20 bases not matched to a gene; V was cut back by 3 bases and J by 14 bases. Germline loops: CDR1 LGHNA, CDR2 YSLEER. CDR3 sequence: CASSQGPGTGHIQDLFF. CDR3 DNA sequence: TGCGCCAGCAGCCAGGGTCCCGGGACAGGCCACATACAGGATCTGTTTTTT.

The sample holds many counts of this clonotype. The CDR3: CASSLAGGALTQYF. The CDR3 nucleotides read TGTGCCAGCAGCTTAGCGGGAGGCGCCTTGACCCAGTACTTC. The rearrangement joins TRBV7-9 to TRBJ2-5; D is perhaps TRBD2 (6 bases). V lost 0 bases to trimming and J lost 7 bases, with 12 bases between them. This CDR3 has 14 residues. The germline V gene encodes CDR1 SEHNR and CDR2 FQNEAQ (reference sequence).

The CDR3 nucleotides are TGTGCCAGCATAGCACCCGGGGACAAACCCTACAATGAGCAGTACTTC. This sequence encodes CASIAPGDKPYNEQYF. The rearrangement joins TRBV6-6 to TRBJ2-5, with D tentatively TRBD1 (6 bases). The CDR3 covers 16 residues. Germline lookup yields CDR1 MNHNY and CDR2 SVGAGI (reference sequence). Trimming cost V 7 bases and J 11 bases, with 29 bases left between them.

The chain uses TRBV4-2 and TRBJ1-1; D call uncertain. Deletions cut 0 bases from V and 3 bases from J, with 11 bases between. CDR3 length equals 15 residues. Germline CDR1 and CDR2: LGHNA and YNFKEQ. The CDR3, as DNA: TGTGCCAGCAGCCAAGACCGGCGTGTGGACACTGAAGCTTTCTTT. As protein: CASSQDRRVDTEAFF.

The chain combines TRBV12-3 or TRBV12-4 with TRBJ2-7, with TRBD2 as a possible D gene (6 bases). The CDR3 consists of 13 residues. Trimming pared 6 bases from V and 1 base from J, leaving 10 bases between. CDR3 sequence: CASRLGLSYEQYF. The CDR3 DNA follows: TGTGCCAGCAGGCTGGGACTGTCCTACGAGCAGTACTTC.

The V gene is TRBV7-9, the J gene TRBJ2-7; 8 bases are a match to TRBD1. J lost 6 bases, V lost 5 bases, and 9 bases had no gene match. This CDR3 is built from 14 residues. The germline V gene has CDR1 SEHNR and CDR2 FQNEAQ (reference sequence). CDR3: CASSPRTGFGEQYF. For the CDR3, the DNA is TGTGCCAGCAGCCCCCGGACAGGGTTCGGCGAGCAGTACTTC.

This chain links TRBV11-2 with TRBJ2-7; 10 bases line up with TRBD2. CDR3 size: 19 residues. CDR1 SGHAT and CDR2 FQNNGV come from the germline V gene. V was pared by 5 bases and J by 0 bases, with 16 bases of the junction left unmatched. DNA of the CDR3: TGTGCCAGCAGCCATACAGGGCCCCGCGGGACTAGCGACTCCTACGAGCAGTACTTC. This encodes CASSHTGPRGTSDSYEQYF.

The chain uses TRBV6-5 and TRBJ1-5; D gene unclear. V lost 2 bases and J 6 bases, leaving 11 bases between the germline ends. Germline V gene data show CDR1 as MNHEY and CDR2 as SVGAGI. CDR3 length: 14 amino acids. CDR3 DNA sequence: TGTGCCAGCAGTTACATCTTAGGAAGTCAGCCCCAGCATTTT. This gives the protein CASSYILGSQPQHF.

The chain combines TRBV6-1 with TRBJ2-7; 7 bases are shared with TRBD1. V was clipped by 2 bases and J by 4 bases; unmatched bases: 5. The germline V gene has CDR1 MNHNS and CDR2 SASEGT. The CDR3 contains 14 residues. This CDR3 is CASSEPGQRYEQYF. In nucleotides, the CDR3 is TGTGCCAGCAGTGAACCGGGACAGAGATACGAGCAGTACTTC.

This chain uses TRBV7-2 with TRBJ2-7, with 12 bases identical to TRBD2. The J call may be incorrect, as the DNA end agrees better with TRBJ2-5. This CDR3 comprises 17 residues. Germline V lookup: CDR1 SGHTA, CDR2 FQGNSA. The CDR3 DNA is TGTGCCAGCAGCTTAGATAAACTAGCGGGAGGTGGGGAGACCCAGTACTTC. The encoded protein is CASSLDKLAGGGETQYF.

A few counts support this clonotype. The chain employs TRBV20-1 and TRBJ1-1, with D tentatively TRBD1 (6 bases). CDR1 is DFQATT and CDR2 is SNEGSKA in the germline V gene (reference sequence). The V end lost 3 bases, the J end lost 9 bases, and 17 bases lay between the germline ends. This CDR3 contains 13 residues. DNA for the CDR3: TGCAGTGCTAGCGGGGGCTCATCCCCCAAAGCTTTCTTT. It yields the protein CSASGGSSPKAFF.

In its sample, this clonotype was seen a few times. V and J are TRBV3-1 and TRBJ2-4; TRBD2 matches 15 bases. Germline V gene lookup returns CDR1 LGHDT and CDR2 YNNKEL (reference sequence). The CDR3 extends over 20 amino acids. V shed 2 bases, J shed 1 base, and the junction held 9 bases outside the gene matches. CDR3 nucleotide sequence: TGTGCCAGCAGCCAAACTGATGGGACTAGCGGGAGGTTCGCCAAAAACATTCAGTACTTC. Protein: CASSQTDGTSGRFAKNIQYF. The variable domain in full, completed from reference TRBV3-1 and TRBJ2-4, reads DTAVSQTPKYLVTQMGNDKSIKCEQNLGHDTMYWYKQDSKKFLKIMFSYNNKELIINETVPNRFSPKSPDKAHLNLHINSLELGDSAVYFCASSQTDGTSGRFAKNIQYFGAGTRLSVL.

The chain uses TRBV5-6 and TRBJ1-4; no firm D call. This CDR3 has 13 amino acids. Trimming took off 4 bases at V and 3 bases at J, with 7 bases between the two ends. Per the germline V gene, CDR1 is SGHDT and CDR2 is YYEEEE. The CDR3 DNA follows: TGTGCCAGCAGCCCCAGCCCTAATGAAAAACTGTTTTTT. Protein sequence: CASSPSPNEKLFF.

This clonotype was recorded a few times. This rearrangement joins TRBV4-3 to TRBJ1-1; D is unclear. The CDR3 is 14 residues long. CDR1 and CDR2 (germline): LGHNA, YSLEER. The V end was cut by 2 bases, the J end by 4 bases, with 11 bases between. The DNA of the CDR3 is TGCGCCAGCAGCCAAACTAATTCGGGCACTGAAGCTTTCTTT. Residues: CASSQTNSGTEAFF.

The V gene is TRBV6-5, the J gene TRBJ2-7; D is tentatively TRBD1 or TRBD2 (5 bases each). CDR1 is MNHEY, CDR2 SVGAGI, per germline. The CDR3 loop spans 15 amino acids. V was pared by 2 bases and J by 0 bases, with 11 bases between. This CDR3 is CASSYRVRGSYEQYF. In DNA, the CDR3 is TGTGCCAGCAGTTACAGGGTGAGGGGCTCCTACGAGCAGTACTTC.